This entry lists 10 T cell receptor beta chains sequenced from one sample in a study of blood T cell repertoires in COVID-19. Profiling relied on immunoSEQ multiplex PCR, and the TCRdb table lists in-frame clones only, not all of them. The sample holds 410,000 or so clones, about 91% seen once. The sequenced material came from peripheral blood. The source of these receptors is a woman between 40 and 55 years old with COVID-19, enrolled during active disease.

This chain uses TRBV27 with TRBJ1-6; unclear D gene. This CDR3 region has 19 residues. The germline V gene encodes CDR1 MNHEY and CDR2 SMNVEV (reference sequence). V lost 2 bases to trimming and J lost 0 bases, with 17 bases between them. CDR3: CASSLKRLTGSSYNSPLHF. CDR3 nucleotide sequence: TGTGCCAGCAGTTTAAAACGGCTGACGGGGAGCTCCTATAATTCACCCCTCCACTTT.

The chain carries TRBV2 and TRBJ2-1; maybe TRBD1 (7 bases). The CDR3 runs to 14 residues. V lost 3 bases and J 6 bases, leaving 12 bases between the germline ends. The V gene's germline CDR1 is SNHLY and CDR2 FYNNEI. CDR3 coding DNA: TGTGCCAGCAGTGACTCTCAGGGGGGCAATGAGCAGTTCTTC. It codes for CASSDSQGGNEQFF.

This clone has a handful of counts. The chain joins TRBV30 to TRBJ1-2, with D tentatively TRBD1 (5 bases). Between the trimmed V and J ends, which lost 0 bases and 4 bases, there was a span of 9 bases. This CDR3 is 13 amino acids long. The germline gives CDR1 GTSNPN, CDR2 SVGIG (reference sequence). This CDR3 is CAWSVRQLYGYTF. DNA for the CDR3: TGTGCCTGGAGTGTAAGACAGCTCTATGGCTACACCTTC.

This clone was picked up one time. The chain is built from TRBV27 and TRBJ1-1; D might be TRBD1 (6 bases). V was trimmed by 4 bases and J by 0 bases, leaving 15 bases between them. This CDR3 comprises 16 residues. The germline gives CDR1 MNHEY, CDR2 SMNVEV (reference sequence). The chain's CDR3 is CASSWGGPPLNTEAFF. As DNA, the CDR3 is TGTGCCAGCAGTTGGGGGGGCCCACCCTTGAACACTGAAGCTTTCTTT.

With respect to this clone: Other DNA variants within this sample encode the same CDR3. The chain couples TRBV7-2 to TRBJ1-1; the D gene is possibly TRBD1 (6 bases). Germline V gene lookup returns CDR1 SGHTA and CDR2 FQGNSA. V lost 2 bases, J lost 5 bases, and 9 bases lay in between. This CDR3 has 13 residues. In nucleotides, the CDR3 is TGTGCCAGCAGCTTAAGGGGGGGGACTGAAGCTTTCTTT. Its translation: CASSLRGGTEAFF.

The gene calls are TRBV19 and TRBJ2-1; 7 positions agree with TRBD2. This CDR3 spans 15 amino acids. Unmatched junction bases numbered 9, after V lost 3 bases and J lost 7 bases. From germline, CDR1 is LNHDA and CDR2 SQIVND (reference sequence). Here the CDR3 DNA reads TGTGCCAGTAGTATCGGCGGGAGCTGGTGGAATGAGCAGTTCTTC. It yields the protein CASSIGGSWWNEQFF.

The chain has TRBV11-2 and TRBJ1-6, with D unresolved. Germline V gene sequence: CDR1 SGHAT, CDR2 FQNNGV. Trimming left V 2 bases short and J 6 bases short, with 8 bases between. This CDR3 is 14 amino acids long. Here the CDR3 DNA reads TGTGCCAGCAGCTTATTGCGGGTTAATTCACCCCTCCACTTT. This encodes CASSLLRVNSPLHF.

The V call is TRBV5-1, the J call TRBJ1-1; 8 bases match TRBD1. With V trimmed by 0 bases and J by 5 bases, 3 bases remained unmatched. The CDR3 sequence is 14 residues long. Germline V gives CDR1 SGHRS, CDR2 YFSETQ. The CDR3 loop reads CASSLDQGATEAFF. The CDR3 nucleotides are TGCGCCAGCAGCTTGGACCAGGGGGCTACTGAAGCTTTCTTT.

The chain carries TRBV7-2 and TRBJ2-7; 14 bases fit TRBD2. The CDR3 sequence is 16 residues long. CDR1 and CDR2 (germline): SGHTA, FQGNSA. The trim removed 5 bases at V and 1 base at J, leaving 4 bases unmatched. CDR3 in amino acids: CASSPRTSGGSYEQYF. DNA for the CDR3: TGTGCCAGCAGCCCTCGGACTAGCGGGGGGTCCTACGAGCAGTACTTC.

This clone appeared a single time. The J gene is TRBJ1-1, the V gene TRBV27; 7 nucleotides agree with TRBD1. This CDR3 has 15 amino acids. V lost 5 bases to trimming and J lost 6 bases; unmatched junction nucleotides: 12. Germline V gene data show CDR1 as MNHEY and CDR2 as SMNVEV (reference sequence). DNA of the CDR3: TGTGCCAGCAGTGAGCACAGGGGACTTAGAGCTGAAGCTTTCTTT. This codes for CASSEHRGLRAEAFF.